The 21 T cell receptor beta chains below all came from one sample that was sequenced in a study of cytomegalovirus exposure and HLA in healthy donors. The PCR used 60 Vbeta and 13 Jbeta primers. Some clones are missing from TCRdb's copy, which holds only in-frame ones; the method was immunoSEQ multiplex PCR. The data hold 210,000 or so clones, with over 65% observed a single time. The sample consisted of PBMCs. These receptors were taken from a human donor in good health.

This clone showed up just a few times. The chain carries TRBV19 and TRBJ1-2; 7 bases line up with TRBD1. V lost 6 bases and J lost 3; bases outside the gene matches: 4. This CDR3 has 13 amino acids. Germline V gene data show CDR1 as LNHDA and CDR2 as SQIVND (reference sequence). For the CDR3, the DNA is TGTGCCAGTAGCGGACAGGCTGACTATGGCTACACCTTC. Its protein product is CASSGQADYGYTF.

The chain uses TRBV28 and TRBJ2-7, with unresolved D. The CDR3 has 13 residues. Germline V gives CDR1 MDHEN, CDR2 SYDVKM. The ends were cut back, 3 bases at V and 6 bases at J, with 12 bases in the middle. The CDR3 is CASSLARPREQYF. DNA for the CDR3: TGTGCCAGCAGTTTGGCGCGGCCTCGCGAGCAGTACTTC.

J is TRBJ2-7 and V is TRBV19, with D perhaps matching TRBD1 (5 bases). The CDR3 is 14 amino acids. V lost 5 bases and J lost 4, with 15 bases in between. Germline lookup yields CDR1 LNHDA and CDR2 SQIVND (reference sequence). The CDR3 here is CASSSTSGYYEQYF. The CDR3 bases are TGTGCCAGTAGTTCTACCTCAGGGTATTACGAGCAGTACTTC.

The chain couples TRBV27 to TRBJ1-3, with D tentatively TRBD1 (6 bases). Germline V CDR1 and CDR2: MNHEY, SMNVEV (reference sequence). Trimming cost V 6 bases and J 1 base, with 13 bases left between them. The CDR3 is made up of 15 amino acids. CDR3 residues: CASRTGFRSGNTIYF. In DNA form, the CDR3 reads TGTGCCAGCAGAACAGGGTTTAGGTCTGGAAACACCATATATTTT.

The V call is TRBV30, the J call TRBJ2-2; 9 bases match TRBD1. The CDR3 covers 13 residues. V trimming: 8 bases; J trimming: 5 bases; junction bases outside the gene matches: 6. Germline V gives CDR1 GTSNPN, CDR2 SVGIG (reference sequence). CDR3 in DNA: TGTGCCCGTGGACAGGGGATGACCGGGGAGCTGTTTTTT. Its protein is CARGQGMTGELFF.

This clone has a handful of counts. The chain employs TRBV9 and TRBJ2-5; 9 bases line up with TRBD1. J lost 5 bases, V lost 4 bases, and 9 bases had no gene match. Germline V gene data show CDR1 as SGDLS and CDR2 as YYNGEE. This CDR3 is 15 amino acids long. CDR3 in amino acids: CASSPDRGAWETQYF. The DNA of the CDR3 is TGTGCCAGCAGCCCGGACAGGGGCGCTTGGGAGACCCAGTACTTC.

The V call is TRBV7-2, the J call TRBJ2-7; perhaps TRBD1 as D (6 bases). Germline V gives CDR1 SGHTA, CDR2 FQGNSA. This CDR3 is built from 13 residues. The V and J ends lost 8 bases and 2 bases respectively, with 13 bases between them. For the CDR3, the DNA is TGTGCCAGCGACCTTACAGGGACCTACGAGCAGTACTTC. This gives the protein CASDLTGTYEQYF.

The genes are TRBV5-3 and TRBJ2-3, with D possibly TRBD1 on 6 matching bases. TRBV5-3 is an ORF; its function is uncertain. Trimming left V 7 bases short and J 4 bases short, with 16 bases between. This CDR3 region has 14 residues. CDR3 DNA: TGTGCCAGACGACAACCCAACAGGGCAGATACGCAGTATTTT. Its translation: CARRQPNRADTQYF.

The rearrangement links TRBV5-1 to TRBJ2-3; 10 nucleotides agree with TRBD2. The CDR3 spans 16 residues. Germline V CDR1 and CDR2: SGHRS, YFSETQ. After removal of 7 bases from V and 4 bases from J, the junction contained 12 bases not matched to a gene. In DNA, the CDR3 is TGCGCCAGCCGACCCGGGGCTAGCGGGAGACCAGATACGCAGTATTTT. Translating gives CASRPGASGRPDTQYF.

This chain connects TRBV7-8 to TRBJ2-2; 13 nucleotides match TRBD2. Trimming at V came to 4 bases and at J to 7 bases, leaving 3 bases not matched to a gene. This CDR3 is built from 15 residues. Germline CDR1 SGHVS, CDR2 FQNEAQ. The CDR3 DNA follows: TGTGCCAGCAGCTCCGGGACTAGCGGGATCGGGGAGCTGTTTTTT. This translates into CASSSGTSGIGELFF.

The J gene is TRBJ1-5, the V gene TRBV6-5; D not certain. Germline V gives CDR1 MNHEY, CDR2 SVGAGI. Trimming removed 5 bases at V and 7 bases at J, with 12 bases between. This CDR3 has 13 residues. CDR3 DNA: TGTGCCAGCAGTCGCGGGATGTCCCAGCCCCAGCATTTT. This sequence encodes CASSRGMSQPQHF.

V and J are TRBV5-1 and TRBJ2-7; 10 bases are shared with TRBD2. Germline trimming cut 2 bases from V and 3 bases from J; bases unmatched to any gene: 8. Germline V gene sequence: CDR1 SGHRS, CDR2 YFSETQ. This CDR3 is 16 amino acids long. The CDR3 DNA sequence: TGCGCCAGCAGCTTACCTTCGACTAGCGGGTACTACGAGCAGTACTTC. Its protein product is CASSLPSTSGYYEQYF.

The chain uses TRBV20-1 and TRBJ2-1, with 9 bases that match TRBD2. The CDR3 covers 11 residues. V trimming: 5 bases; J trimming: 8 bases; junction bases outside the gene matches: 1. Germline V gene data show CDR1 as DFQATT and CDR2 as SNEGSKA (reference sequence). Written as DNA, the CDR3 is TGCAGTGCTTGGACTAGCGATGAGCAGTTCTTC. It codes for CSAWTSDEQFF.

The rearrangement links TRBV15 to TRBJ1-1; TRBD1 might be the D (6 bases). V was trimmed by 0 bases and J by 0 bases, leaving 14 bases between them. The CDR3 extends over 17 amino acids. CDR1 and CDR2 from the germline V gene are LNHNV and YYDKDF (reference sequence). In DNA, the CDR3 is TGTGCCACCAGCAGAGATCTTGACAGGATCATGAACACTGAAGCTTTCTTT. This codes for CATSRDLDRIMNTEAFF.

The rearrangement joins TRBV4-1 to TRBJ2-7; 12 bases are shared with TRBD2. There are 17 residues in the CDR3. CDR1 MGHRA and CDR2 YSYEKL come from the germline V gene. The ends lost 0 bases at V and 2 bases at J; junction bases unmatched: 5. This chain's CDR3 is CASSQDSLAGGPYEQYF. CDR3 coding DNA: TGCGCCAGCAGCCAAGATTCACTAGCGGGAGGTCCCTACGAGCAGTACTTC.

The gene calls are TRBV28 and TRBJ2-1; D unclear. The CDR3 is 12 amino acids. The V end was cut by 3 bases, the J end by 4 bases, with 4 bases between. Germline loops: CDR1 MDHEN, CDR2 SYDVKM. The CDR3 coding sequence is TGTGCCAGCAGTTTCCCATACAATGAGCAGTTCTTC. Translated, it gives CASSFPYNEQFF.

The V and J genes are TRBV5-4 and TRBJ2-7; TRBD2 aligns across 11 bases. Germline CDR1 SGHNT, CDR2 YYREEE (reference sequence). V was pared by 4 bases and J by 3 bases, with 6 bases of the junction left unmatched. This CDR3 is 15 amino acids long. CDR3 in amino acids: CASSHGTSGVYEQYF. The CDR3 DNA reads TGTGCCAGCAGCCACGGGACTAGCGGAGTCTACGAGCAGTACTTC.

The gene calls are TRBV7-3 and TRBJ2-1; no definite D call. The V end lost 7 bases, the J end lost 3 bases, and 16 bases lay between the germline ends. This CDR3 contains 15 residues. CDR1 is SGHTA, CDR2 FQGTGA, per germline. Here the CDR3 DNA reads TGTGCCAGCAACCCCGGCTGGGCTCACTACAATGAGCAGTTCTTC. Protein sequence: CASNPGWAHYNEQFF.

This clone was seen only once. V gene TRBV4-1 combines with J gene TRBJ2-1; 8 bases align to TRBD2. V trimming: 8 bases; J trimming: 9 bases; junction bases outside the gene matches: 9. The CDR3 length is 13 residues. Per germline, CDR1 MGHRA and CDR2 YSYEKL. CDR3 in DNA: TGCGCCAGCCGGGCGGGAGGATCCCGTGAGCAGTTCTTC. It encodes CASRAGGSREQFF.

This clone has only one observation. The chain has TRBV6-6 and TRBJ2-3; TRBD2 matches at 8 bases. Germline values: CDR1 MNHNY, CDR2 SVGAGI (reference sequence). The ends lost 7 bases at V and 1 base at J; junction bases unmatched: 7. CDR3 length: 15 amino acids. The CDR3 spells CASKFVSGGTDTQYF. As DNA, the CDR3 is TGTGCCAGCAAGTTCGTTAGCGGGGGCACAGATACGCAGTATTTT.

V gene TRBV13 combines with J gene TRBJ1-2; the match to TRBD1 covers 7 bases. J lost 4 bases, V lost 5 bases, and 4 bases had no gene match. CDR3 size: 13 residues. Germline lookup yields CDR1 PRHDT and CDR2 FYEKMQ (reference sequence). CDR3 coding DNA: TGTGCCAGCAGCCCAGGGGGGAGCTATGGCTACACCTTC. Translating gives CASSPGGSYGYTF.